This T cell receptor beta chain was observed in a study of cytomegalovirus exposure and HLA in healthy donors. The PCR contained 60 Vbeta and 13 Jbeta primers. Here immunoSEQ multiplex PCR was the method, and the copy in TCRdb shows in-frame clones only, minus some. The sample yields about 170,000 clones, roughly 67% seen once. The CDR3 has 15 amino acids. Trimming took 4 bases from V and 0 from J, leaving 14 bases between them. In germline, CDR1 is SGDLS, CDR2 YYNGEE. This clonotype was obtained from a woman aged 18-29 years in good health and CMV-seropositive. This chain joins TRBV9 and TRBJ2-7; D might be TRBD2 (5 bases). Sequences were obtained from PBMCs. The DNA for the CDR3 is TGTGCCAGCAGCCCAGGACTTGGAAGCTCCTACGAGCAGTACTTC. Translation: CASSPGLGSSYEQYF.